This T cell receptor beta chain is from a study of CD8+ T cells in alopecia areata. Study-level results: Among patients, TCR sharing was less clear than in mice, a difference possibly due in part to HLA diversity in the patient population.

Notes on this clone: The antigen is unknown.

RNA was extracted and reverse transcribed into cDNA as the sequencing template. Repertoires were generated with immunoSEQ multiplex PCR, while TCRdb's copy carries only in-frame clones and drops some. The table includes 200,000 to 250,000 clones, approximately 72% detected once. Regarding treatment: oral pan-JAK inhibitor, 5-10 mg twice daily. Peripheral blood and lesional scalp punch biopsies came from alopecia areata patients. This receptor was identified in a human donor with alopecia areata. Sequencing was performed on CD4+ T cells sorted from blood, taken at approximately week 45, from a patient treated with tofacitinib.

Here the CDR3 reads CASSNRASDEQYF. The CDR3 region has the DNA TGTGCCAGCAGCAACAGGGCTAGCGACGAGCAGTACTTC. The rearrangement links TRBV7-8 to TRBJ2-7, with D perhaps given as TRBD1 or TRBD2 (6 bases each). Germline V lookup: CDR1 SGHVS, CDR2 FQNEAQ. V was pared by 5 bases and J by 5 bases, with 13 bases between. The CDR3 is made up of 13 amino acids. Based on the CDR3 plus reference TRBV7-8 and TRBJ2-7, the full variable domain is GAGVSQSPRYKVAKRGQDVALRCDPISGHVSLFWYQQALGQGPEFLTYFQNEAQLDKSGLPSDRFFAERPEGSVSTLKIQRTQQEDSAVYLCASSNRASDEQYFGPGTRLTVT.